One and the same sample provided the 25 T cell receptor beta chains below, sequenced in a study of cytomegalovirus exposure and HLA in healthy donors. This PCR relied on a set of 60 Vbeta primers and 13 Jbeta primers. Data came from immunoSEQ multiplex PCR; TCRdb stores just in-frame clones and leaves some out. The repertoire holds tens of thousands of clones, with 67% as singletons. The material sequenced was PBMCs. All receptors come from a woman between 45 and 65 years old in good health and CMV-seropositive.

DNA of the CDR3: TGTGCCAGCAGCCCCCCCGGGACAGCCTACGAGCAGTACTTC. Protein: CASSPPGTAYEQYF. The chain carries TRBV9 and TRBJ2-7; the match to TRBD1 covers 7 bases. CDR3 length: 14 amino acids. V shed 4 bases, J shed 2 bases, and the junction held 6 bases outside the gene matches. Per the germline V gene, CDR1 is SGDLS and CDR2 is YYNGEE.

The CDR3 loop is CASSAPGQGSNQPQHF. In DNA, the CDR3 is TGTGCCAGTAGTGCACCGGGACAGGGGAGCAATCAGCCCCAGCATTTT. The chain uses TRBV19 and TRBJ1-5; 10 bases are shared with TRBD1. This CDR3 comprises 16 residues. The V gene end was trimmed by 5 bases and the J gene end by 1 base; junction bases not matched to a gene: 5. The germline V gene has CDR1 LNHDA and CDR2 SQIVND (reference sequence).

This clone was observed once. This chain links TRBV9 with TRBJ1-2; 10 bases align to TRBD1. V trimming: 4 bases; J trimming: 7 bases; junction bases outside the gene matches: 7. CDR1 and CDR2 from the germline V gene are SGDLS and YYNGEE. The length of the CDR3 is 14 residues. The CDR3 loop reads CASSPDRGRGGYTF. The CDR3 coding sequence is TGTGCCAGCAGCCCCGACAGGGGGCGTGGTGGCTACACCTTC. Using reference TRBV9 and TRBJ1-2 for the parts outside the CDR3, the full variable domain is DSGVTQTPKHLITATGQRVTLRCSPRSGDLSVYWYQQSLDQGLQFLIQYYNGEERAKGNILERFSAQQFPDLHSELNLSSLELGDSALYFCASSPDRGRGGYTFGSGTRLTVV.

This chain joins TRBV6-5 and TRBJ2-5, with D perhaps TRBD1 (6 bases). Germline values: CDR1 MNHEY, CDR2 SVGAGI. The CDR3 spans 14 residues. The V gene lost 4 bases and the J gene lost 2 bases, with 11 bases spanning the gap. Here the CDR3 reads CASSSGTPQETQYF. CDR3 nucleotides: TGTGCCAGCAGTTCCGGGACACCTCAAGAGACCCAGTACTTC.

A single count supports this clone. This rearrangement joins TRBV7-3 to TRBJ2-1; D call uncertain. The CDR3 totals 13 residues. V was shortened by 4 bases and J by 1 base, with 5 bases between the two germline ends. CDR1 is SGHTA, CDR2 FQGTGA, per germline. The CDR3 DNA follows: TGTGCCAGCAGCTACAGTTCCTACAATGAGCAGTTCTTC. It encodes CASSYSSYNEQFF.

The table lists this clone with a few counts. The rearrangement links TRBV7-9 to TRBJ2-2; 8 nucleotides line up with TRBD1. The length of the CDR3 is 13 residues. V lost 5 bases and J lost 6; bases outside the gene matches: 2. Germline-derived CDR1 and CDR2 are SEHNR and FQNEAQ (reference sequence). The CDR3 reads CASSPQGAGELFF. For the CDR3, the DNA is TGTGCCAGCAGCCCACAGGGGGCCGGGGAGCTGTTTTTT.

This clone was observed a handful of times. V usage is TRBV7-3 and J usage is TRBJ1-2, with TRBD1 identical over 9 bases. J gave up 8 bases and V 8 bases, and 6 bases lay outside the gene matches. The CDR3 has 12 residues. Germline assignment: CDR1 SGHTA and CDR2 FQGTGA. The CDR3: CASEQGAHGYTF. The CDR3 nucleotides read TGTGCCAGCGAACAGGGGGCGCACGGCTACACCTTC.

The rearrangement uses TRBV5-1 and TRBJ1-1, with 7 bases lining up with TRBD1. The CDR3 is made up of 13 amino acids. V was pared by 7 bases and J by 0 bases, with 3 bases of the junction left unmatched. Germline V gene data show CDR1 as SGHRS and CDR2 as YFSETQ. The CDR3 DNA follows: TGCGCCAGCTCGACAGGGTTGAACACTGAAGCTTTCTTT. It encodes CASSTGLNTEAFF.

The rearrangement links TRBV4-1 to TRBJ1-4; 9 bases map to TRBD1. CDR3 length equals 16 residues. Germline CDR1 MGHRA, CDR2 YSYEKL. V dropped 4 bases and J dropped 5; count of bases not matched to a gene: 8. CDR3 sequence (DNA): TGCGCCAGCAGCCGCACAATGGGGACAGGGAATGAAAAACTGTTTTTT. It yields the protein CASSRTMGTGNEKLFF.

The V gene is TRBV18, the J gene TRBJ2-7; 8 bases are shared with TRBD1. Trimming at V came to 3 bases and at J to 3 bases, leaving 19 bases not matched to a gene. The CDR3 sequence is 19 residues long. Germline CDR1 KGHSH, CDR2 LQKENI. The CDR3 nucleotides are TGTGCCAGCTCACCTTACCAGGGGGCGCGTCGCGTAGGGAACTACGAGCAGTACGTC. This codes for CASSPYQGARRVGNYEQYV.

The CDR3 sequence is CASSPMLPRGTNEKLFF. The CDR3 DNA follows: TGTGCCAGCTCACCAATGCTGCCGCGGGGAACTAATGAAAAACTGTTTTTT. J is TRBJ1-4 and V is TRBV18, with D hard to call. CDR1 and CDR2 from the germline V gene are KGHSH and LQKENI. The CDR3 totals 17 residues. Trimming pared 2 bases from V and 1 base from J, leaving 14 bases between.

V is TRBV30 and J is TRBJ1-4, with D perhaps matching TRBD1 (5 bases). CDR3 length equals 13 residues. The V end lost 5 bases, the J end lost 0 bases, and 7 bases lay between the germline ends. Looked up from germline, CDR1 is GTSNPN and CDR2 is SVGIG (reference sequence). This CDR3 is CAWAGSTNEKLFF. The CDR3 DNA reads TGTGCCTGGGCAGGGTCAACTAATGAAAAACTGTTTTTT.

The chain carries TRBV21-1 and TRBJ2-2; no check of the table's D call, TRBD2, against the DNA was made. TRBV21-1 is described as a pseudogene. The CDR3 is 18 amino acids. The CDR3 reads CASRGGRVWSAESGELFF. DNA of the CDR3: TGTGCCAGCAGGGGGGGGCGGGTTTGGTCCGCCGAATCCGGGGAGCTGTTTTTT.

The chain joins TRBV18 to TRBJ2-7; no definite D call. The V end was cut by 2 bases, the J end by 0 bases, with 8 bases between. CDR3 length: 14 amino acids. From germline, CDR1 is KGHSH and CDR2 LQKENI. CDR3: CASSPTHSSYEQYV. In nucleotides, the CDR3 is TGTGCCAGCTCACCAACTCACAGCTCCTACGAGCAGTACGTC.

This chain's CDR3 is CASSRTGSEADTQYF. CDR3 DNA: TGTGCCAGCAGTAGGACAGGGAGTGAGGCAGATACGCAGTATTTT. The rearrangement uses TRBV6-5 and TRBJ2-3, with 8 bases aligning to TRBD1. Germline V lookup: CDR1 MNHEY, CDR2 SVGAGI. The V gene end was trimmed by 5 bases and the J gene end by 4 bases; junction bases not matched to a gene: 8. The CDR3 covers 15 residues.

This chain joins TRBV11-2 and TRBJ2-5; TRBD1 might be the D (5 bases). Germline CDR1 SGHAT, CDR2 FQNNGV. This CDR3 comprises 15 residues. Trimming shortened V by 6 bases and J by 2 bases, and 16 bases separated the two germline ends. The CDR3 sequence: CASSSKQVRQETQYF. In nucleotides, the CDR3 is TGTGCCAGCAGTTCAAAACAGGTTAGACAAGAGACCCAGTACTTC.

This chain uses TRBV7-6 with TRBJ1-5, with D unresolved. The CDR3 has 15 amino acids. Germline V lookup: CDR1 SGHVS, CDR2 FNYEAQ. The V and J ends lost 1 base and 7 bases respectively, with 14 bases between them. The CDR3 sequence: CASSLVRDGRQPQHF. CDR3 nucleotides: TGTGCCAGCAGCTTAGTTAGGGATGGGAGGCAGCCCCAGCATTTT.

For the CDR3, the DNA is TGTGCCAGCAGCTTAGCTAGCGGGGGGGCCTCGGATACGCAGTATTTT. Amino acid sequence: CASSLASGGASDTQYF. The chain is built from TRBV7-2 and TRBJ2-3; TRBD2 agrees at 11 bases. The junction had 5 bases not matched to a gene; V was cut back by 0 bases and J by 6 bases. The CDR3 consists of 16 residues. Germline CDR1 reads SGHTA; CDR2 reads FQGNSA. Full variable domain (rest looked up from reference TRBV7-2 and TRBJ2-3): GAGVSQSPSNKVTEKGKDVELRCDPISGHTALYWYRQSLGQGLEFLIYFQGNSAPDKSGLPSDRFSAERTGGSVSTLTIQRTQQEDSAVYLCASSLASGGASDTQYFGPGTRLTVL.

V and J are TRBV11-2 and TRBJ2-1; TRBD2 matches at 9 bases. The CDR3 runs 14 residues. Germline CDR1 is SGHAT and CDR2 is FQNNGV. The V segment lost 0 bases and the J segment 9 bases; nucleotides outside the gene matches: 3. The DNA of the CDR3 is TGTGCCAGCAGCTTAGAAGGGACTAGCTTTGAGCAGTTCTTC. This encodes CASSLEGTSFEQFF.

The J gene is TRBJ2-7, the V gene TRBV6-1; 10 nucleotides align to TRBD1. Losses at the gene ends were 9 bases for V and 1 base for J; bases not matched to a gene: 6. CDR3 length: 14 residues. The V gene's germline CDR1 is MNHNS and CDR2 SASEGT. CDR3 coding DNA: TGTGCCAGTAGGGACAGGGGCCGGTCCTACGAGCAGTACGTC. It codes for CASRDRGRSYEQYV.

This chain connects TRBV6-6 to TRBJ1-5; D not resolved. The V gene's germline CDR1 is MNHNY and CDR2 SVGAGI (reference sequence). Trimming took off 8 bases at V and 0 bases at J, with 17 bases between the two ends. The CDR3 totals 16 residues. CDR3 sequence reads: CASWSQAGYSNQPQHF. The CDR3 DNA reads TGTGCCAGCTGGTCCCAGGCGGGATATAGCAATCAGCCCCAGCATTTT.

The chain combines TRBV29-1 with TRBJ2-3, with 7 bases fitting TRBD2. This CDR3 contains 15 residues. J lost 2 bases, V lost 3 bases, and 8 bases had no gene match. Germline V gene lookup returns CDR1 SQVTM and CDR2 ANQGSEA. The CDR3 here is CSVERPSGNTDTQYF. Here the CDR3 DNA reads TGCAGCGTTGAGCGACCTAGCGGCAACACAGATACGCAGTATTTT.

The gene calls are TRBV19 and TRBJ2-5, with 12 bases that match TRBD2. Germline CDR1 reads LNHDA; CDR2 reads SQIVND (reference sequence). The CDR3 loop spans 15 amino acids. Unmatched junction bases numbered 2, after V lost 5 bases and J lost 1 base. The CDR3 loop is CASSWTSGVQETQYF. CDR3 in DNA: TGTGCCAGTAGTTGGACTAGCGGGGTCCAAGAGACCCAGTACTTC.

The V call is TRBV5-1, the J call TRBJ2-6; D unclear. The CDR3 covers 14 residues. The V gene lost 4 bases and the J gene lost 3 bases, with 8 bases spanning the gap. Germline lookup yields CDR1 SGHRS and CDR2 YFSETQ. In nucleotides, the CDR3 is TGCGCCAGCAGCCAAACGAGTGGGGCCAACGTCCTGACTTTC. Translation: CASSQTSGANVLTF. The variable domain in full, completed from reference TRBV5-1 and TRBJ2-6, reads KAGVTQTPRYLIKTRGQQVTLSCSPISGHRSVSWYQQTPGQGLQFLFEYFSETQRNKGNFPGRFSGRQFSNSRSEMNVSTLELGDSALYLCASSQTSGANVLTFGAGSRLTVL.

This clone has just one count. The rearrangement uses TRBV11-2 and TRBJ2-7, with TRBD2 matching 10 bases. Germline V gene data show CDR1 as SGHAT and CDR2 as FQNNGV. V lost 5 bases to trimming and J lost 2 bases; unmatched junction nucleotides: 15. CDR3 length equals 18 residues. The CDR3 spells CASSPRSGLAVNTYEQYV. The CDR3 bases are TGTGCCAGCAGCCCCAGAAGCGGACTAGCGGTGAACACCTACGAGCAGTACGTC.